What follows are 24 T cell receptor beta chains derived from one specimen sequenced in a study of post-analysis software for immune sequencing data. General study findings and limits: Among five TRBV segments more frequent in patients than controls were TRBV5-6, TRBV5-1 and TRBV20-1.

cDNA libraries for TCR beta contained unique molecular identifiers. TCRdb re-derived calls from the PCR reads in MiXCR, one entry per CDR3 protein. The data contain 250,000 to 300,000 distinct CDR3 sequences, about 40% of them singletons. These receptors lack a known antigen. Sequenced: blood. The receptors originated from a girl aged 5 to 17 with multiple sclerosis.

The chain couples TRBV7-2 to TRBJ2-2, with 13 bases aligning to TRBD2. The CDR3 totals 17 residues. The germline CDR1 and CDR2 sequences are SGHTA and FQGNSA. The V gene end was trimmed by 4 bases and the J gene end by 8 bases; junction bases not matched to a gene: 10. CDR3 in amino acids: CASSWILAGGLRGELFF. For the CDR3, the DNA is TGTGCCAGCAGCTGGATACTAGCGGGGGGGCTCCGTGGGGAGCTGTTTTTT.

At least ten counts were recorded for this clonotype. The chain has TRBV7-2 and TRBJ2-1; D not resolved. This CDR3 has 12 residues. Germline values: CDR1 SGHTA, CDR2 FQGNSA. V lost 7 bases and J 7 bases, leaving 11 bases between the germline ends. CDR3 loop: CASTPDLNEQFF. The DNA of the CDR3 is TGTGCCAGCACCCCGGACCTAAATGAGCAGTTCTTC.

The rearrangement uses TRBV13 and TRBJ2-7, with TRBD1 matching over 7 bases. Trimming removed 3 bases from V and 0 bases from J; junction bases left unmatched: 8. This CDR3 is built from 16 residues. Germline V gene sequence: CDR1 PRHDT, CDR2 FYEKMQ (reference sequence). CDR3 DNA sequence: TGTGCCAGCAGCTTTTTCCGGGACAGAGACTCCTACGAGCAGTACTTC. It codes for CASSFFRDRDSYEQYF.

Many counts were recorded for this clonotype. This rearrangement joins TRBV5-1 to TRBJ2-1; D is possibly TRBD1 (7 bases). Trimming shortened V by 1 base and J by 7 bases, and 15 bases separated the two germline ends. Germline CDR1 is SGHRS and CDR2 is YFSETQ. This CDR3 is 15 amino acids long. CDR3 protein: CASSLTGDRVNEQFF. CDR3 nucleotide sequence: TGCGCCAGCAGCTTGACGGGAGACAGGGTAAATGAGCAGTTCTTC.

This clonotype was picked up many times. The genes are TRBV5-1 and TRBJ1-2; D is undetermined. CDR1 and CDR2 (germline): SGHRS, YFSETQ. V lost 0 bases and J 0 bases, leaving 6 bases between the germline ends. CDR3 length equals 14 residues. CDR3 region: CASSLGHSNYGYTF. CDR3 in DNA: TGCGCCAGCAGCTTGGGACACTCTAACTATGGCTACACCTTC.

The chain employs TRBV20-1 and TRBJ1-5; D is perhaps TRBD1 (6 bases). Deletions cut 1 base from V and 0 bases from J, with 10 bases between. The CDR3 spans 15 residues. Germline V lookup: CDR1 DFQATT, CDR2 SNEGSKA (reference sequence). In DNA, the CDR3 is TGCAGTGCTAGAGTGTCCAGGGGTAGCAATCAGCCCCAGCATTTT. This codes for CSARVSRGSNQPQHF.

This clonotype has at least ten counts. J is TRBJ2-3 and V is TRBV7-2; 11 nucleotides line up with TRBD2. This CDR3 is built from 16 residues. Per germline, CDR1 SGHTA and CDR2 FQGNSA. The trim removed 4 bases at V and 0 bases at J, leaving 3 bases unmatched. The CDR3 loop reads CASSSGLAASTDTQYF. In DNA form, the CDR3 reads TGTGCCAGCAGCTCGGGACTAGCGGCTAGCACAGATACGCAGTATTTT. The variable domain in full, completed from reference TRBV7-2 and TRBJ2-3, reads GAGVSQSPSNKVTEKGKDVELRCDPISGHTALYWYRQSLGQGLEFLIYFQGNSAPDKSGLPSDRFSAERTGGSVSTLTIQRTQQEDSAVYLCASSSGLAASTDTQYFGPGTRLTVL.

This clonotype was seen only a few times. Just one base apart from a much larger clone, this may be a read error. This chain links TRBV7-2 with TRBJ2-6, with 7 bases that match TRBD1. The CDR3 spans 17 residues. Germline-derived CDR1 and CDR2 are SGHTA and FQGNSA. For the CDR3, the DNA is TGTGCCAGCAGCTTAGGACAGGGACCCTCTGGGGCCAACGTCCGGACTTTC. Amino acid sequence: CASSLGQGPSGANVRTF.

Of note for this clonotype: The junction departs from the called germline gene at one end, perhaps through a read error. This sequence joins TRBV12-3 or TRBV12-4 and TRBJ2-3; 9 bases agree with TRBD2. This CDR3 contains 15 residues. The DNA of the CDR3 is TGTGCCAGCAGCCGACTAGCGGCGATAGCAGATGCGCAGTATTTT. Translating gives CASSRLAAIADAQYF.

Details on this clonotype: A much larger clone is a single base away; this may be a read error. The chain combines TRBV2 with TRBJ2-1; tentatively, D is TRBD2 (6 bases). Per the germline V gene, CDR1 is SNHLY and CDR2 is FYNNEI. The V end lost 7 bases, the J end lost 9 bases, and 22 bases lay between the germline ends. The CDR3 contains 15 residues. CDR3: CASTGLAEALGEQFF. CDR3 DNA sequence: TGTGCCAGCACTGGTTTAGCGGAAGCATTGGGTGAGCAGTTCTTC.

This clonotype was recorded many times. The chain couples TRBV20-1 to TRBJ2-5; TRBD2 agrees at 8 bases. V was clipped by 3 bases and J by 5 bases; unmatched bases: 8. In germline, CDR1 is DFQATT, CDR2 SNEGSKA (reference sequence). The CDR3 consists of 14 residues. The CDR3 sequence is CSARPGGASETQYF. In nucleotides, the CDR3 is TGCAGTGCTAGGCCCGGGGGGGCATCGGAGACCCAGTACTTC.

Remarks on this clonotype: Here the CDR3 omits its conserved ending phenylalanine or tryptophan, so a read error is the likely source. It is unclear where the CDR3 begins or ends on the DNA, so no DNA is shown, and the CDR3 is as TCRdb lists it. The rearrangement uses TRBV5-1 and TRBJ2-6. Germline V gene sequence: CDR1 SGHRS, CDR2 YFSETQ. The CDR3 length equals 15 residues, ends included. The CDR3 loop reads CAGSLGPSGANVRTY.

Comments on this clonotype: A much larger clone differs by one base, so this may be a read error. The genes are TRBV29-1 and TRBJ2-3; D is undetermined. This CDR3 is 10 amino acids long. Germline V gives CDR1 SQVTM, CDR2 ANQGSEA. CDR3 bases: TGCAGCGGCCACACAGATGCGCAGTATTTT. Protein sequence: CSGHTDAQYF.

At least ten counts were recorded for this clonotype. The chain joins TRBV4-1 to TRBJ1-1, with D perhaps TRBD1 (6 bases). Germline V gives CDR1 MGHRA, CDR2 YSYEKL. V gave up 0 bases and J gave up 8 bases, with 19 bases separating them. This CDR3 is 16 amino acids long. CDR3 loop: CASSQEYGGAGREAFF. CDR3 sequence (DNA): TGCGCCAGCAGCCAAGAGTACGGGGGGGCAGGGCGCGAAGCTTTCTTT.

This clonotype was counted at least ten times. CDR3 amino acids: CASSLGQGSTEAFF. The DNA of the CDR3 is TGTGCCAGCAGCCTTGGACAGGGGAGTACTGAAGCTTTCTTT. The chain carries TRBV11-1 and TRBJ1-1, with 9 bases lining up with TRBD1. V shed 5 bases, J shed 5 bases, and the junction held 6 bases outside the gene matches. CDR3 length: 14 amino acids. Germline CDR1 SGHAT, CDR2 FQDESV (reference sequence). The variable domain in full, with the rest retrieved from reference TRBV11-1 and TRBJ1-1, is EAEVAQSPRYKITEKSQAVAFWCDPISGHATLYWYRQILGQGPELLVQFQDESVVDDSQLPKDRFSAERLKGVDSTLKIQPAELGDSAMYLCASSLGQGSTEAFFGQGTRLTVV.

The sample holds many counts of this clonotype. V is TRBV5-1 and J is TRBJ2-5, with TRBD1 matching over 7 bases. Per the germline V gene, CDR1 is SGHRS and CDR2 is YFSETQ. Trimming removed 3 bases from V and 2 bases from J; junction bases left unmatched: 10. The CDR3 has 16 amino acids. CDR3 bases: TGCGCCAGCAGCTCTGATCTCGCCAGGGGGCAAGAGACCCAGTACTTC. It codes for CASSSDLARGQETQYF.

About this clonotype itself: A much more abundant neighbour one base away suggests this may be a read error. The chain couples TRBV20-1 to TRBJ1-2, with D tentatively TRBD1 (5 bases). The germline gives CDR1 DFQATT, CDR2 SNEGSKA (reference sequence). The CDR3 spans 15 residues. The CDR3 here is CNAARASGGDYGYTF. The CDR3 nucleotides are TGCAATGCTGCCAGGGCGTCCGGGGGGGACTATGGCTACACCTTC.

This rearrangement joins TRBV20-1 to TRBJ2-3; no reliable D call. The CDR3 length is 13 residues. Germline V gene lookup returns CDR1 DFQATT and CDR2 SNEGSKA (reference sequence). DNA for the CDR3: TGCAGGGCCCCCATTGGCAGCACAGATACGCAGTATTTT. Encoded protein: CRAPIGSTDTQYF.

There are a few counts of this clonotype. A much larger clonotype is one base distant, so this may be a read error. The rearrangement uses TRBV6-4 and TRBJ1-2; D unclear. The CDR3 totals 13 residues. V was pared by 2 bases and J by 4 bases, with 8 bases between. Germline V gene lookup returns CDR1 MRHNA and CDR2 SNTAGT. CDR3 nucleotide sequence: TGTGCCAGCAGTGACAGGGAAAGCTATGGCTACACCTTC. Translated: CASSDRESYGYTF.

The rearrangement uses TRBV12-3 or TRBV12-4 and TRBJ1-1; 7 bases map to TRBD1. V trimming: 3 bases; J trimming: 5 bases; junction bases outside the gene matches: 9. This CDR3 has 15 amino acids. The CDR3 nucleotides are TGTGCCAGCAGTTTGGCCGCGACAGGGAGAACTGAAGCTTTCTTT. It specifies CASSLAATGRTEAFF.

The chain carries TRBV7-2 and TRBJ2-7; D uncertain. The CDR3 totals 16 residues. V dropped 1 base and J dropped 2 bases, with 15 bases sitting between them. Germline V lookup: CDR1 SGHTA, CDR2 FQGNSA. This CDR3 reads CASSLGRHWTTYEQYF. In nucleotides, the CDR3 is TGTGCCAGCAGCTTAGGGAGACACTGGACCACCTACGAGCAGTACTTC. Looking up the rest from reference TRBV7-2 and TRBJ2-7 gives the full variable domain: GAGVSQSPSNKVTEKGKDVELRCDPISGHTALYWYRQSLGQGLEFLIYFQGNSAPDKSGLPSDRFSAERTGGSVSTLTIQRTQQEDSAVYLCASSLGRHWTTYEQYFGPGTRLTVT.

This clonotype was detected many times. V usage is TRBV2 and J usage is TRBJ2-7, with D possibly being TRBD1 (6 bases). The V and J ends lost 8 bases and 4 bases respectively, with 9 bases between them. This CDR3 comprises 11 residues. Germline V gene lookup returns CDR1 SNHLY and CDR2 FYNNEI. As DNA, the CDR3 is TGTGCCAGCCGAGGGGGTTACGAGCAGTACTTC. Translation: CASRGGYEQYF.

This clonotype was seen at least ten times. J is TRBJ1-2 and V is TRBV28, with unresolved D. CDR1 is MDHEN and CDR2 is SYDVKM in the germline V gene. Trimming pared 3 bases from V and 4 bases from J, leaving 12 bases between. CDR3 size: 14 residues. The CDR3 DNA reads as TGTGCCAGCAGTTTGGGTGGCCAACTCTATGGCTACACCTTC. This gives the protein CASSLGGQLYGYTF.

The chain joins TRBV20-1 to TRBJ1-2; TRBD1 is a possible D gene (5 bases). Looked up from germline, CDR1 is DFQATT and CDR2 is SNEGSKA (reference sequence). The CDR3 has 13 amino acids. V was pared by 5 bases and J by 2 bases, with 12 bases between. The CDR3: CSASARDNYGYTF. The CDR3 DNA sequence: TGCAGTGCTTCAGCGCGGGACAACTATGGCTACACCTTC.